This entry is about one TCR beta chain. This clone's antigen is unknown. The CDR3 sequence holds 14 residues, the cysteine and phenylalanine included. The retained sequence is limited to the CDR3, 42 bases, with the frame set at the first base. Taken from the germline V gene, the CDR1 and CDR2 loops are LGHNA and YSLEER. V is pared back by 0 bases and J by 3 bases, with 8 bases lying between the germline termini. The cohort consisted of approximately 690 healthy bone marrow donors. Cohort members were all nominally healthy when sampled, although unrecorded immune exposures were likely present. The donor was CMV seropositive and was included in the group of 290 or so seropositive cohort members. Each donor provided a peripheral blood sample, and peripheral blood mononuclear cells were used for TCR beta sequencing. Genomic DNA extraction from the blood cell samples was performed with the Qiagen DNeasy Blood Extraction Kit.

Libraries were built with the immunoSEQ multiplex PCR assay. The multiplex PCR relied on a mix of 60 forward primers for TCR Vbeta segments and 13 reverse primers for TCR Jbeta segments. The CDR3 region of rearranged TCR beta genes was amplified from genomic DNA with a multiplex PCR assay. Amplified TCR beta libraries were sequenced as 87-base-pair reads on the Illumina HiSeq System. On the study's bioinformatics: Across the 700 or so repertoires, a later analysis counted 78 million or so unique TCR beta chains, around 11 million of which were shared by at least two donors. Raw reads were error-corrected and collapsed into unique sequences by a nearest-neighbor algorithm in which closely related sequences were merged to remove PCR and sequencing errors. CDR3 sequences were aligned to IMGT reference sequences to assign V, D and J gene segments. Each retained sequence needed at least a six-nucleotide match to both a V gene segment and a J gene segment. A rearrangement counted as productive if the CDR3 had no stop codons and remained in frame with V and J, and every other rearrangement counted as non-productive. Following IMGT convention, CDR3 was defined as the stretch from the second conserved V-encoded cysteine to the conserved J-encoded phenylalanine. In an earlier analysis of around 640 of the donors, sequences lacking an unambiguous match to a single V gene segment were excluded. In an earlier analysis of 450 to 750 of the donors, a V segment was called functional when productive rearrangements were above 56.7%, and segregating when the standard deviation between donors exceeded 5%. A statistical classification framework was built to diagnose cytomegalovirus status from the catalog of TCR beta chain sequences. In a later analysis, V and J genes were assigned by comparing TCR nucleotide sequences against IMGT/GENE-DB human TR gene sequences. Using the TCRdist pipeline, a later analysis assigned CDR3 sequences along with most-parsimonious VDJ recombination scenarios. A later analysis defined each TCR beta chain by its CDR3 amino acid sequence plus V-gene family, and excluded reads lacking a unique V-gene family. To address suspected cross-contamination and a sequencing artifact, a later analysis removed around 590 highly shared, low-generation-probability nucleotide sequences. For each public chain, a later analysis derived a clonal expansion index from normalized ranks of inferred template counts within each repertoire. A later analysis computed generation probabilities with a VDJ recombination model fitted to out-of-frame rearrangements, and checked the results against IGoR. Hypergeometric tests were used in a later analysis to score TCR-TCR, TCR-HLA and TCR-CMV co-occurrence, with a repertoire-size bias correction applied to the TCR pairs. False discovery rates were estimated in a later analysis by permuting HLA or CMV assignments 20 times. In a later analysis, co-occurring TCRs were grouped using DBSCAN, and TCRdist sequence similarity was added for clustering within HLA-allele-positive subsets. Co-occurrence clustering excluded repertoires with fewer than 30,000 or more than 120,000 public chains, plus five with anomalous nucleotide sharing. The source is immuneACCESS, and TCRdb retained only in-frame sequences with V and J called. Part of the clones is not carried over; for the studies checked, unresolved V genes explain less than half of this, and the remainder is unexplained. V, J and clone size reflect that table, while D and trimming were determined from the DNA. The table held for this sample gives 85,000 to 90,000 clones. The top ten constitute over 15% of the sample.

The sample is drawn from a study of cytomegalovirus exposure and HLA in healthy donors (TCRdb year 2017). Turning to the overall study: An earlier analysis of 587 of the donors reported around 280 Gb of sequence data and around 120 million unique TCR beta sequences obtained from some 170 million T cells. The study combined high-throughput TCR immunosequencing, statistical association of individual TCRs with disease status, and machine learning to predict cytomegalovirus infection status. In the later analysis, no new phenotypic data were used to find candidate immune exposures; instead, reliance was placed on TCR beta sequences and their occurrence across donors. The aim of the study was to test whether cataloging public T cell receptors could identify signatures of past pathogen exposure. HLA typing included class I and class II loci at four-digit resolution. The number of typed donors differed by locus: about 620-640 for A, B, C, DRB1 and DQB1; some 540 for DQA1; around 610 for DPA1; and about 450 for DPB1. Besides the first cohort of roughly 660 subjects, a separate validation cohort made up of about 120 different subjects was used. Every repertoire in the discovery cohort had been generated on one and the same sequencing platform. In an earlier analysis of around 540 of the donors, high-throughput TCR beta sequencing was used to judge whether each TCR beta V gene segment behaved as functional or pseudogenic. Among the approximately 430 genotyped donors, under 90% belonged to the genetic ancestry cluster associated with self-reported Caucasian donors. On average, over 200,000 unique TCR beta nucleotide sequences were sequenced per donor among fewer than 500 genotyped donors of the cohort, with roughly 18% of those sequences being non-productive. Genome-wide SNP genotypes for about 65% of the 666 donors were used in a later genetic analysis, which treated that subset as a discovery cohort. Using immunosequencing, the study profiled T cell repertoires from fewer than 700 subjects and related those repertoires to cytomegalovirus serostatus. Because of strong linkage in the cohort, roughly five DR-DQ haplotypes were treated as single units for association and clustering. An early release that covered some 640 HLA-typed donors contained approximately 300 gigabases of sequencing data and approximately 85 million unique TCR sequences. Donor age, sex, ethnicity and CMV serostatus were collected together with the repertoire data. To study patterns of TCR occurrence, a later analysis re-analyzed previously published TCR beta repertoires from 550 to 800 donors and added high-resolution HLA genotyping. Points the paper makes about the study in general: Only TCR beta chains were sequenced in this cohort, and the absence of alpha or paired-chain data limited detectable features. The 87-base-pair reads could not distinguish some IMGT-functional V segments, including TRBV6-2 and TRBV6-3, so those segments were excluded. HLA typing was unavailable for some donors at each locus, so association tests used only the typed subset. In an earlier analysis of around 600 of the donors, most TCR beta V segments were observed in productive rearrangements about 90% or about 30% of the time, broadly matching IMGT annotations. The sequencing pipeline was judged likely to have produced a cluster of highly shared sequence variants as a technical artifact. A total of 164 TCR beta chains were listed by the study as associated with cytomegalovirus. The classifier was reported to diagnose cytomegalovirus status with high specificity and sensitivity in both the original cohort and the validation cohort. A later analysis associated 15,000 or so TCR beta sequences with specific HLA alleles at a false discovery rate of 0.05. According to a later analysis, parvovirus B19, influenza, CMV and Epstein-Barr virus appeared linked to several top co-occurrence clusters. In a later analysis, HLA-associated TCR beta chains showed more clonal expansion and lower generation probabilities than non-associated chains that were equally common. The authors suggested that the approach could potentially be extended to other disease states and immunological phenotypes. A further reported finding was that TCR beta sequences accurately predicted the HLA-A and HLA-B alleles for most subjects in the first cohort. In a later analysis, the rate of TCR association differed among HLA loci, with DRB1 alleles having the most associated TCRs and HLA-C alleles having the fewest. CMV serostatus was the only immune exposure information available for the cohort. Across donors, most TCR sequences were observed very rarely, whereas some public TCRs were present in many individuals. When HLA alleles, especially DR and DQ, strongly co-occurred, attributing TCR associations to individual alleles was difficult. A few of the identified cytomegalovirus-associated TCR beta chains were confirmed in vitro to be specific for cytomegalovirus antigens. Because counts were too low, roughly 17 rarely observed V segments, including chromosome 9 orphons, were left out of the earlier analysis of a few hundred of the donors. V-gene and J-gene trimming of TCR beta chains was associated with a missense DCLRE1C variant in a later genetic analysis, and the association was replicated in an independent cohort. Compared with the approximately 720-donor mean, donors in an Asian-associated ancestry cluster had fewer N-insertions in productive TCRs, according to a later genetic analysis. Most CMV-associated TCR beta chains appeared to be HLA-restricted in a later analysis, and the HLA associations seemed to be driven largely by CMV exposure. Correlated functional status among segregating V segments might reflect linkage disequilibrium, but an unknown experimental factor could not be ruled out. Presence/absence analyses assumed roughly uniform sequencing depth across donors, an assumption that may not hold.

The sample was PBMCs. The chain joins TRBV4-3 to TRBJ1-2, and perhaps TRBD1 as D gene, on 6 matching bases. The clonotype originates from a man aged 45-65 years in good health and CMV-seropositive. The DNA is TGCGCCAGCAGCCAAGAGGACAGCGACTATGGCTACACCTTC. The encoded protein is CASSQEDSDYGYTF.